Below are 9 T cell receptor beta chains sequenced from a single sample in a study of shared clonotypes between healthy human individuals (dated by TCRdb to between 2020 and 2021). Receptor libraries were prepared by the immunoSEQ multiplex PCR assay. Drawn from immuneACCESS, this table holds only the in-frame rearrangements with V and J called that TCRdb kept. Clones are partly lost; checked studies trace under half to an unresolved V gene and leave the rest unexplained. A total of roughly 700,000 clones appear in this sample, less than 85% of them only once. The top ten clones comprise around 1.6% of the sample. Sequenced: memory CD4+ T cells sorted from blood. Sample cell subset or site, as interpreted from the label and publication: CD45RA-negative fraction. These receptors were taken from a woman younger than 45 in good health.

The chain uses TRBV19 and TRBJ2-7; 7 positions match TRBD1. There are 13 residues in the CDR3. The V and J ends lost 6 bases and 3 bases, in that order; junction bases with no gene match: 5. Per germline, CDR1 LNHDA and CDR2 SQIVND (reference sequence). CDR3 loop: CASRTRDSYEQYF. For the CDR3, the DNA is TGTGCCAGTAGGACGAGGGACAGCTACGAGCAGTACTTC. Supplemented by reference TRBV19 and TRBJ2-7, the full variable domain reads DGGITQSPKYLFRKEGQNVTLSCEQNLNHDAMYWYRQDPGQGLRLIYYSQIVNDFQKGDIAEGYSVSREKKESFPLTVTSAQKNPTAFYLCASRTRDSYEQYFGPGTRLTVT.

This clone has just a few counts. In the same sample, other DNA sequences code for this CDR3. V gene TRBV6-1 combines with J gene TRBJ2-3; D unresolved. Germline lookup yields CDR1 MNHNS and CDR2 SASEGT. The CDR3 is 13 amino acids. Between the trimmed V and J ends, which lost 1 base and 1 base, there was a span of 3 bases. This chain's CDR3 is CASSEEGTDTQYF. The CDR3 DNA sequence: TGTGCCAGCAGTGAAGAGGGCACAGATACGCAGTATTTT.

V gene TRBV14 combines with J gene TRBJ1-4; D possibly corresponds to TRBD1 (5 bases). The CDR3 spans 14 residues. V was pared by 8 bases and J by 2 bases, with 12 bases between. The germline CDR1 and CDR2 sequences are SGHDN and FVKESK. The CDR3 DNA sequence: TGTGCCAGCCGTGAGACAGCCACTAATGAAAAACTGTTTTTT. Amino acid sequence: CASRETATNEKLFF.

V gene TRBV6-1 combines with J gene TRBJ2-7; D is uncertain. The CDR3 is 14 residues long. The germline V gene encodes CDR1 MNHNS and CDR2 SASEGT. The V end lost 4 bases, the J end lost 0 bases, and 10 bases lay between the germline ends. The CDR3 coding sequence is TGTGCCAGCAGTGCCGTCTTTTCCTCCTACGAGCAGTACTTC. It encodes CASSAVFSSYEQYF.

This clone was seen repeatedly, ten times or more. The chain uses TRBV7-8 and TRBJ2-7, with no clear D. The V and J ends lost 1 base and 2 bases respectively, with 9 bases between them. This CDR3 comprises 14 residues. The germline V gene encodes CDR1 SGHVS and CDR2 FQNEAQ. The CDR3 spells CASSLVRIPYEQYF. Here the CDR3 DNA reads TGTGCCAGCAGCTTAGTACGTATACCCTACGAGCAGTACTTC.

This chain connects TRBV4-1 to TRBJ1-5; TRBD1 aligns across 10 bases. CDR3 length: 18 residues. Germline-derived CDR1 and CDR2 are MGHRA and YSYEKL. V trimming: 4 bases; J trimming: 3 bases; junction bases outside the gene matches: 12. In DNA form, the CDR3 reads TGCGCCAGCAGCCCGACTAAGGGACAGGGGTCGTCCAATCAGCCCCAGCATTTT. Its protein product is CASSPTKGQGSSNQPQHF.

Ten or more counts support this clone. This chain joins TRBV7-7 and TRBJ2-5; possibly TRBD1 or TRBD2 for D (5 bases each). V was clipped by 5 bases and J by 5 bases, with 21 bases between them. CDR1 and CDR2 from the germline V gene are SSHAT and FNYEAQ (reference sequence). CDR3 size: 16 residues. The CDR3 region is CASSPSPPTRGETQYF. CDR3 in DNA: TGTGCCAGCAGCCCTAGCCCCCCAACTAGGGGTGAGACCCAGTACTTC. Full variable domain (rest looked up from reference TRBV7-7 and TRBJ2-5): GAGVSQSPRYKVTKRGQDVTLRCDPISSHATLYWYQQALGQGPEFLTYFNYEAQPDKSGLPSDRFSAERPEGSISTLTIQRTEQRDSAMYRCASSPSPPTRGETQYFGPGTRLLVL.

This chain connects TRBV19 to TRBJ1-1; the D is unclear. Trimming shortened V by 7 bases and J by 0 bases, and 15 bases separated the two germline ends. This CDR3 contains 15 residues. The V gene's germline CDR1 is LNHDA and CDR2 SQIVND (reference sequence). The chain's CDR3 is CASKHKSTMNTEAFF. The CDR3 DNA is TGTGCCAGTAAACATAAGTCCACAATGAACACTGAAGCTTTCTTT.

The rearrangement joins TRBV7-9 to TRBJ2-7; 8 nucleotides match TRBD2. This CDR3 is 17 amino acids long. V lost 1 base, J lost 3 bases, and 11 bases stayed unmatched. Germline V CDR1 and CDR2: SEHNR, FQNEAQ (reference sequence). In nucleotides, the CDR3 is TGTGCCAGCAGCTTAGGCGGGACGGGAGGGGTAGTCTACGAGCAGTACTTC. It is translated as CASSLGGTGGVVYEQYF.